A single sample gave rise to the 5 T cell receptor beta chains below, sequenced in a study of blood T cell repertoires in COVID-19. Libraries were prepared by immunoSEQ multiplex PCR; TCRdb keeps only in-frame clonotypes and omits some of them. This sample yields 300,000 or so clones, of which 88% are seen a single time; 6.9% belongs to the top ten. Sequencing was performed on peripheral blood. These receptors were obtained from a woman aged 25 to 39 who had recovered from COVID-19.

The chain has TRBV2 and TRBJ2-2; possible D gene TRBD1, 6 bases. V lost 7 bases, J lost 5 bases, and 14 bases lay in between. The CDR3 spans 14 residues. CDR1 and CDR2 from the germline V gene are SNHLY and FYNNEI. The CDR3: CASTGQTRTGELFF. The CDR3 coding sequence is TGTGCCAGCACTGGACAGACGAGGACCGGGGAGCTGTTTTTT.

This chain joins TRBV5-6 and TRBJ2-7; 7 bases are a match to TRBD1. The germline V gene has CDR1 SGHDT and CDR2 YYEEEE. Unmatched junction bases numbered 10, after V lost 3 bases and J lost 1 base. This CDR3 spans 16 amino acids. The CDR3 coding sequence is TGTGCCAGCAGCTCGACGTGGGGACAGATGTCCTACGAGCAGTACTTC. Translating it yields CASSSTWGQMSYEQYF.

The chain recombines TRBV7-8 with TRBJ1-6; no firm D call. The ends were cut back, 4 bases at V and 9 bases at J, with 16 bases in the middle. This CDR3 is 15 amino acids long. In germline, CDR1 is SGHVS, CDR2 FQNEAQ. The CDR3: CASSSYRVRGSPLHF. In DNA, the CDR3 is TGTGCCAGCAGCTCCTACCGGGTCCGGGGTTCACCCCTCCACTTT.

The V gene is TRBV10-3, the J gene TRBJ2-3; a weak D match, TRBD2 (7 bases). Germline values: CDR1 ENHRY, CDR2 SYGVKD. Trimming left V 3 bases short and J 3 bases short, with 16 bases between. The CDR3 is 16 residues long. The CDR3 DNA reads TGTGCCATCAGTGACGGGGGGCAATTTGGGACAGATACGCAGTATTTT. It encodes CAISDGGQFGTDTQYF.

The chain carries TRBV3-1 (or the pseudogene TRBV3-2) and TRBJ2-3, with TRBD2 matching 8 bases. The germline CDR1 and CDR2 sequences are LGHDT and YNNKEL (reference sequence). The CDR3 totals 17 residues. V was pared by 0 bases and J by 7 bases, with 12 bases of the junction left unmatched. The CDR3 sequence is CASSQDPGGAPRNTQYF. The CDR3 region has the DNA TGTGCCAGCAGCCAAGATCCGGGGGGGGCCCCCCGAAATACGCAGTATTTT.